This T cell receptor (beta chain) was obtained from a study of T cells in Graves' hyperthyroidism and ophthalmopathy. Study as a whole: Blood was drawn when the patient was first diagnosed and still untreated.

At least 3 on the Clinical Activity Score was recorded for ophthalmopathy patients, who also had NOSPECS grade at least 4 and duration under 3 months. Uncontrolled infection, other autoimmune disease, pregnancy or lactation excluded patients. It was less than 13 ml of fresh peripheral blood that supplied the PBMCs. This clonotype occurred many times. The TCR beta CDR3 regions underwent amplification using RNA transcripts as the source. With the HTBI primer set, the TCR CDR3 went through a first round of RT-PCR. TCRdb analysed the multiplex PCR reads with MiXCR anew, one entry per CDR3 protein. The sample contains about 410,000 distinct CDR3 sequences, more than 12% of which appear only once. The V end lost 3 bases, the J end lost 4 bases, and 13 bases lay between the germline ends. From germline, CDR1 is SGHAT and CDR2 FQNNGV. The CDR3 spans 14 residues.

Material for sequencing was blood. The chain employs TRBV11-2 and TRBJ2-7; TRBD2 is a possible D gene (6 bases). This clonotype originated in a woman aged 30 to 39 with Graves' ophthalmopathy. DNA for the CDR3: TGTGCCAGCAGCTTCGGACCGGGGGATTACGAGCAGTACTTC. Translating gives CASSFGPGDYEQYF.